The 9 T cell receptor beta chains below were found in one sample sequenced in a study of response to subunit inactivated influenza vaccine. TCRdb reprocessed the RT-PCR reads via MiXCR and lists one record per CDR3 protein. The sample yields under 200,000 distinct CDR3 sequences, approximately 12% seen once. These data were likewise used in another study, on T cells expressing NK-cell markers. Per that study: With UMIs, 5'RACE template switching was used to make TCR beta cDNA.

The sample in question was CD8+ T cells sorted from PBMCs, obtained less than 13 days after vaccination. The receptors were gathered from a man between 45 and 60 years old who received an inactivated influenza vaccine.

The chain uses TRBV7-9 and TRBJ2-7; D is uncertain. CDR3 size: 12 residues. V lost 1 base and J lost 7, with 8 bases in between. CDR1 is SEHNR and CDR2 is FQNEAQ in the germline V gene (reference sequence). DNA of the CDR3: TGTGCCAGCAGCTTAGGTCCCCCGGAGCAGTACTTC. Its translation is CASSLGPPEQYF.

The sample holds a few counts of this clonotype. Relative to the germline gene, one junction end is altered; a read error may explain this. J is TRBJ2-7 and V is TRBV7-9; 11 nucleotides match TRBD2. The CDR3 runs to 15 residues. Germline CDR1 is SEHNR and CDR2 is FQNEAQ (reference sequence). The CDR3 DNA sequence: TGTGCCAGCAGCATAGCGGGAGGGCCCTCCTACGAGCAGTACTTC. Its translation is CASSIAGGPSYEQYF. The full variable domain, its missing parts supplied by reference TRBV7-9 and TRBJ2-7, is DTGVSQNPRHKITKRGQNVTFRCDPISEHNRLYWYRQTLGQGPEFLTYFQNEAQLEKSRLLSDRFSAERPKGSFSTLEIQRTEQGDSAMYLCASSIAGGPSYEQYFGPGTRLTVT.

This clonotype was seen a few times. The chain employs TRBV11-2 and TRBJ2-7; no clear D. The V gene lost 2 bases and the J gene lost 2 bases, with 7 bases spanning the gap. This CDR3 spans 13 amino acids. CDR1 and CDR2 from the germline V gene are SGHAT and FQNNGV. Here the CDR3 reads CASSLSSAYEQYF. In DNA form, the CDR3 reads TGTGCCAGCAGCTTATCGTCGGCCTACGAGCAGTACTTC.

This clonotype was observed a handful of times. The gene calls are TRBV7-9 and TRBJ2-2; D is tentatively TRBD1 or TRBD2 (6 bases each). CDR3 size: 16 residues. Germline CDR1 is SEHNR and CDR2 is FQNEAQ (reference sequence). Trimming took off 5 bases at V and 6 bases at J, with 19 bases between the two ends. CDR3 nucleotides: TGTGCCAGCAGCCCACTCGGGACATCTAGCGCCGGGGAGCTGTTTTTT. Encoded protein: CASSPLGTSSAGELFF.

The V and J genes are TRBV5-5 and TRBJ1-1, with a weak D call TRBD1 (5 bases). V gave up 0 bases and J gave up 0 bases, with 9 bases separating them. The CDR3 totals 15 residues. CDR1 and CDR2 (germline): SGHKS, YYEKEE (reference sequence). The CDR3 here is CASSLVGRVNTEAFF. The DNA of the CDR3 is TGTGCCAGCAGCTTGGTTGGCAGGGTGAACACTGAAGCTTTCTTT.

The CDR3 loop is CASSYTRLRELFF. CDR3 coding DNA: TGTGCCAGCAGCTACACTAGACTGAGGGAGCTGTTTTTT. The V call is TRBV2, the J call TRBJ2-2; possible D gene TRBD2, 5 bases. The V gene's germline CDR1 is SNHLY and CDR2 FYNNEI. The ends were cut back, 6 bases at V and 9 bases at J, with 14 bases in the middle. CDR3 length: 13 amino acids. Drawing the rest from reference TRBV2 and TRBJ2-2, the complete variable domain is EPEVTQTPSHQVTQMGQEVILRCVPISNHLYFYWYRQILGQKVEFLVSFYNNEISEKSEIFDDQFSVERPDGSNFTLKIRSTKLEDSAMYFCASSYTRLRELFFGEGSRLTVL.

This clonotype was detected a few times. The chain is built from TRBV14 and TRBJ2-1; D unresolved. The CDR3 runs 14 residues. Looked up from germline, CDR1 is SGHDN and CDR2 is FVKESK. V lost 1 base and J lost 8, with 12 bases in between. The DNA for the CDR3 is TGTGCCAGCAGCCAAGTGGACGGTTTCGATGAGCAGTTCTTC. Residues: CASSQVDGFDEQFF. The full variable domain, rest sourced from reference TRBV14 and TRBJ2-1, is EAGVTQFPSHSVIEKGQTVTLRCDPISGHDNLYWYRRVMGKEIKFLLHFVKESKQDESGMPNNRFLAERTGGTYSTLKVQPAELEDSGVYFCASSQVDGFDEQFFGPGTRLTVL.

The CDR3 DNA reads TGTGCCAGCAGCTACACAGGGGCAAGCGAGACCCAGTACTTC. Protein: CASSYTGASETQYF. This rearrangement joins TRBV7-8 to TRBJ2-5; 7 bases are a match to TRBD1. CDR3 length: 14 amino acids. J gave up 5 bases and V 4 bases, and 7 bases lay outside the gene matches. CDR1 and CDR2 (germline): SGHVS, FQNEAQ.

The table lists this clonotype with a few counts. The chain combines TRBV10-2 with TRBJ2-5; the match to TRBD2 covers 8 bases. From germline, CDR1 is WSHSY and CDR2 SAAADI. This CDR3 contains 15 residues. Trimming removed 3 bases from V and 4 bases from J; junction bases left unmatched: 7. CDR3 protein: CASSEGIRGGETQYF. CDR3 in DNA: TGCGCCAGCAGTGAAGGCATACGGGGGGGAGAGACCCAGTACTTC.